This T cell receptor beta chain is drawn from a study of cytotoxic CD8 clonotypes in ibrutinib-treated CLL. For the study at large: By median roughly 74 months, roughly 12 had progressed and around 14 stayed remitted; responses had been 2 complete and 24 partial.

As for this clone: Its target is not known.

V dropped 4 bases and J dropped 7 bases, with 13 bases sitting between them. The length of the CDR3 is 13 residues. Germline lookup yields CDR1 MGHRA and CDR2 YSYEKL. Some clones are missing from TCRdb's copy, which holds only in-frame ones; the method was immunoSEQ multiplex PCR. Of approximately 100,000 clones listed, 50% to 65% were seen once; the top ten hold under 45%. Whole-study findings and limits: Having risen at ibrutinib response, clonality had fallen back toward baseline by progression. Public clonotypes (which were uncommon) either contracted or remained stable on treatment.

This receptor was taken from a human donor with chronic lymphocytic leukemia. The gene calls are TRBV4-1 and TRBJ1-1; the D gene is possibly TRBD1 (6 bases). The specimen was PBMCs, collected after 24 months of ibrutinib treatment. In nucleotides, the CDR3 is TGCGCCAGCAGCCCCCTAGGGGGGGGTGAAGCTTTCTTT. It encodes CASSPLGGGEAFF.